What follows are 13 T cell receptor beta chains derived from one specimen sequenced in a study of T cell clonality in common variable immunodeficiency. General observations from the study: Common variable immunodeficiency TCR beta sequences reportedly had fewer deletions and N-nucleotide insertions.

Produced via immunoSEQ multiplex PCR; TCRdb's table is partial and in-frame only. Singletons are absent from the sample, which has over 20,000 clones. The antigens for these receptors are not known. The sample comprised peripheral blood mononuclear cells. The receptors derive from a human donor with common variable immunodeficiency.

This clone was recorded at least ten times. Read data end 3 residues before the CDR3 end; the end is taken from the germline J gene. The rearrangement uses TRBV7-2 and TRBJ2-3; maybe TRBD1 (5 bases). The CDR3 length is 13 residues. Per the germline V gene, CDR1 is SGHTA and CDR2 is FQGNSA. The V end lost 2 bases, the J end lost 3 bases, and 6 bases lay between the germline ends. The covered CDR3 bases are TGTGCCAGCAGCTTACAGGGAACAGATACG. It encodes CASSLQGTDT. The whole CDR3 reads CASSLQGTDTQYF.

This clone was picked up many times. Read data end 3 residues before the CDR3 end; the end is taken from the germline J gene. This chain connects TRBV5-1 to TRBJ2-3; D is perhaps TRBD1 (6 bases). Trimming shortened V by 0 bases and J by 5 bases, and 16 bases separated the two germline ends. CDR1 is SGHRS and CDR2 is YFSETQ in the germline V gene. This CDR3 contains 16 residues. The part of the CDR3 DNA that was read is TGCGCCAGCAGCTTGGGAACAGGGAAGGTGATAGATACG. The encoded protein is CASSLGTGKVIDT. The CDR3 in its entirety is CASSLGTGKVIDTQYF.

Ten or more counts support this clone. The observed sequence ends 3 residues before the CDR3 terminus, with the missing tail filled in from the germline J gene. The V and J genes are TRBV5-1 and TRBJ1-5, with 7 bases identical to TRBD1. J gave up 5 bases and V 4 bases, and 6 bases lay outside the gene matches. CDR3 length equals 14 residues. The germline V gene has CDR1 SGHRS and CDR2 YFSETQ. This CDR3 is CASSPTGTHQPQHF. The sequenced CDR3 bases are TGCGCCAGCAGCCCGACAGGGACCCATCAGCCC.

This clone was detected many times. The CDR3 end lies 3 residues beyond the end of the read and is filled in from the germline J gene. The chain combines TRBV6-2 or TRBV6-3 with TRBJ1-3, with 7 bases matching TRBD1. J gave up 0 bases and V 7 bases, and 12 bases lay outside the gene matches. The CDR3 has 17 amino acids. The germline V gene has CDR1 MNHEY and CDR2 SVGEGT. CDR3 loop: CASKRQIRDSSGNTIYF. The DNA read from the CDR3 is TGTGCCAGCAAACGCCAAATCCGGGACAGCTCTGGAAACACC.

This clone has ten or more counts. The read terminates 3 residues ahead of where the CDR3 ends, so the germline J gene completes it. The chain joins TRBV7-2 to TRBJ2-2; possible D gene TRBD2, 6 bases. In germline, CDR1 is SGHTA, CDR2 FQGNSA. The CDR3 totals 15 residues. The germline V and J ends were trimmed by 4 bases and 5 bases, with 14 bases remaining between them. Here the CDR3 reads CASSWRLVRTGELFF. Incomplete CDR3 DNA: TGTGCCAGCAGCTGGCGACTAGTTCGGACCGGGGAG.

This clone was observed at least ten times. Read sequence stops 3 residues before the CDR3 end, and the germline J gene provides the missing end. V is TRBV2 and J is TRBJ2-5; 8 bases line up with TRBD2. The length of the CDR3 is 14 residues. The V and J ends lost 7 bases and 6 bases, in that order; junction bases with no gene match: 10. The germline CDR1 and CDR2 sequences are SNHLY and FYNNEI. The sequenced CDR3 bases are TGTGCCAGCAAGGACGGGGGGGCCGAGAAGACC. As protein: CASKDGGAEKT. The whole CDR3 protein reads CASKDGGAEKTQYF.

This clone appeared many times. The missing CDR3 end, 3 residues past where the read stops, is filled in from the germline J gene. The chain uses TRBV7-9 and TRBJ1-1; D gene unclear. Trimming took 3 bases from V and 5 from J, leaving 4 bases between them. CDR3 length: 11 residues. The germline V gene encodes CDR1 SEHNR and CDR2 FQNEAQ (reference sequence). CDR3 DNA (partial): TGTGCCAGCAGCTTTTCTACTGAA. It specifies CASSFSTE. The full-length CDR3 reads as CASSFSTEAFF. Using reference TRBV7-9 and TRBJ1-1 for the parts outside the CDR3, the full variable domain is DTGVSQNPRHKITKRGQNVTFRCDPISEHNRLYWYRQTLGQGPEFLTYFQNEAQLEKSRLLSDRFSAERPKGSFSTLEIQRTEQGDSAMYLCASSFSTEAFFGQGTRLTVV.

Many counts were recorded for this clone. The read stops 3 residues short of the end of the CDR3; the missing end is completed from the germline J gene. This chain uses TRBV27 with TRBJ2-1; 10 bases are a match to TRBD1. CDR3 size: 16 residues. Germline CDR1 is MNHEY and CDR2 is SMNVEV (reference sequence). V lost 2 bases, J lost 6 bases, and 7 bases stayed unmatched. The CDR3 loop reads CASSLGGTGVRNEQFF. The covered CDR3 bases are TGTGCCAGCAGTTTAGGGGGGACAGGGGTTCGCAATGAG.

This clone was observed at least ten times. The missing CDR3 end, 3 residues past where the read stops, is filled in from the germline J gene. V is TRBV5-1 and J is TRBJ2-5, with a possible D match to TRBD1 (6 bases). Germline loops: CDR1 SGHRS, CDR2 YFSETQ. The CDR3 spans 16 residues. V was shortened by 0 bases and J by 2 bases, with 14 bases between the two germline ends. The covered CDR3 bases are TGCGCCAGCAGCTTGGGGACAGTCTGGGGGCAAGAGACC. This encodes CASSLGTVWGQET. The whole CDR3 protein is CASSLGTVWGQETQYF.

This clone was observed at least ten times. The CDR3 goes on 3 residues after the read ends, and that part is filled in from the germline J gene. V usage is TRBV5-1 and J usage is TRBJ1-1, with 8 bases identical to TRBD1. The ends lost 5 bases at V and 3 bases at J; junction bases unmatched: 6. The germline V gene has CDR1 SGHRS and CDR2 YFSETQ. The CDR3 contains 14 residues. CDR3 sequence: CASSSGQGYTEAFF. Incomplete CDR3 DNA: TGCGCCAGCAGTTCTGGACAGGGCTACACTGAA.

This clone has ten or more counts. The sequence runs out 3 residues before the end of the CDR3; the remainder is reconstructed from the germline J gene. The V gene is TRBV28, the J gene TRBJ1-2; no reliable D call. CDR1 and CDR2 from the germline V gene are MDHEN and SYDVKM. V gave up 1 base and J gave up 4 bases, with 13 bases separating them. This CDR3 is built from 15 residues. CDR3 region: CASSLSPPRVYGYTF. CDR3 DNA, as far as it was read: TGTGCCAGCAGTTTATCCCCGCCACGGGTCTATGGC.

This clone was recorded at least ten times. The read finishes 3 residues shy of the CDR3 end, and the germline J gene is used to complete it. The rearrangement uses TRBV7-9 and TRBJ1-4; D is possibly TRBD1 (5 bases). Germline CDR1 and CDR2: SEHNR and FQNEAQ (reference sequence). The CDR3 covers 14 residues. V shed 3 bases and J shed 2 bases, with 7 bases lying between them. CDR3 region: CASSFGGTNEKLFF. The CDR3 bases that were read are TGTGCCAGCAGCTTTGGGGGGACTAATGAAAAA.

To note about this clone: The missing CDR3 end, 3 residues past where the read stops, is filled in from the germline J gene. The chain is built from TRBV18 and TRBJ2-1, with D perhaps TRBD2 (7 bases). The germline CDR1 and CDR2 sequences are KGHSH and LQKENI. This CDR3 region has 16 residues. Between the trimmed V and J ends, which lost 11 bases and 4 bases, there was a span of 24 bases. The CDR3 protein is CAPPLGGGASYNEQFF. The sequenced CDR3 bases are TGTGCCCCCCCCTTAGGTGGGGGGGCCTCTTACAATGAG.